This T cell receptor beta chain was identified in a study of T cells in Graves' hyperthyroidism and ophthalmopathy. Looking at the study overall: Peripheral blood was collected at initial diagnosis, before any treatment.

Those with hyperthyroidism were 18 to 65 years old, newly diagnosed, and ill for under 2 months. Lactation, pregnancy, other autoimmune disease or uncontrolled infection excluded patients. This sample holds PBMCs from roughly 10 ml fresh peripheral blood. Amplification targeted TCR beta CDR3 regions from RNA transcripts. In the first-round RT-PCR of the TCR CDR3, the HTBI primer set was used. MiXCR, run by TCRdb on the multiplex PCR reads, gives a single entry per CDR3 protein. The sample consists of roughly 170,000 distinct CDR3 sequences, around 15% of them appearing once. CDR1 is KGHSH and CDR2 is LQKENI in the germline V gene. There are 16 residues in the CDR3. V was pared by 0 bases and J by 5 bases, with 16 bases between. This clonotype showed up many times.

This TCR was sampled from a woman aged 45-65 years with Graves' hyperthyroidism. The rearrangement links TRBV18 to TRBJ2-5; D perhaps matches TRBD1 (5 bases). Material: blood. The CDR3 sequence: CASSPPRSSGRETQYF. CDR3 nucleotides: TGTGCCAGCTCACCACCACGTTCATCAGGGCGTGAGACCCAGTACTTC.